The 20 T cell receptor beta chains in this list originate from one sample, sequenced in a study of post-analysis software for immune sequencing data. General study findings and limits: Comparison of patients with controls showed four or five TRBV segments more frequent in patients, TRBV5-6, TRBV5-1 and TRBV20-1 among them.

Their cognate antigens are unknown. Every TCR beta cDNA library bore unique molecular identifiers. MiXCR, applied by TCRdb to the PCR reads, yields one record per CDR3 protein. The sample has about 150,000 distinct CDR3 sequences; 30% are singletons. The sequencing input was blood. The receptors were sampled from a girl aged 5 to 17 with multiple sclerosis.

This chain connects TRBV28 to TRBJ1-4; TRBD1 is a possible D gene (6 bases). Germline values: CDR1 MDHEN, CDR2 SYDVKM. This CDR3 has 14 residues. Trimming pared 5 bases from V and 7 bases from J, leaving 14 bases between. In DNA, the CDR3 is TGTGCCAGCAGTCTGCCAGGGGAAGGTGAAAAACTGTTTTTT. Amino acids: CASSLPGEGEKLFF.

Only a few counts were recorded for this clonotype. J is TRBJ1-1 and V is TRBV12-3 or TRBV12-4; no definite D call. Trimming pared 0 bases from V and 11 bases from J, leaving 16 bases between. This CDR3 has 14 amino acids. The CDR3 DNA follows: TGTGCCAGCAGTTTAGCAGCAGGCCTCTTCGGGGCTTTCTTT. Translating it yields CASSLAAGLFGAFF.

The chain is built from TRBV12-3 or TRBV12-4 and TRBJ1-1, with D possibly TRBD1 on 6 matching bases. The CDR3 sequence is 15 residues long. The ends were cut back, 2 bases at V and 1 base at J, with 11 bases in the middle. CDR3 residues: CASSLQGLANTEAFF. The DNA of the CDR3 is TGTGCCAGCAGTTTACAGGGGCTCGCGAACACTGAAGCTTTCTTT.

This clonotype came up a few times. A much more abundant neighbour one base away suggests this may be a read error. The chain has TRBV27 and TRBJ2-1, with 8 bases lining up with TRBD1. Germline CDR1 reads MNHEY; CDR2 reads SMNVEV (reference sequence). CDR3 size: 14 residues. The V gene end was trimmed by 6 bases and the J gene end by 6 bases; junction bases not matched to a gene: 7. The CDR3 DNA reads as TGTGCCAGCAGGTTCGGACAGGGAGGCAATGAGCAGTTCTTC. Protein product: CASRFGQGGNEQFF.

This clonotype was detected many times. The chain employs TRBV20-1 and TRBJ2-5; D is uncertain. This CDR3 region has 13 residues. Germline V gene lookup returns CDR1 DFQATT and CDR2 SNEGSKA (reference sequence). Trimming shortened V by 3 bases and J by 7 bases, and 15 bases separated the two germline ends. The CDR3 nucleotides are TGCAGTGCTAGTCTCCGGCCTGCAAGGACCCAGTACTTC. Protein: CSASLRPARTQYF.

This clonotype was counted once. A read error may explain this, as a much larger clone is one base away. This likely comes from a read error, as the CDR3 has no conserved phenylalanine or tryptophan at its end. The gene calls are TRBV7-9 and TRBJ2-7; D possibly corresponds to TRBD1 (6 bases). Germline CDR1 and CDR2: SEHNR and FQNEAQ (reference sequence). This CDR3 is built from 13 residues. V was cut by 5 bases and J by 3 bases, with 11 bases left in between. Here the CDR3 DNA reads TGTGCCAGCAGCCGGGACACCAACTACGAGCAGTACTTG. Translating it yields CASSRDTNYEQYL.

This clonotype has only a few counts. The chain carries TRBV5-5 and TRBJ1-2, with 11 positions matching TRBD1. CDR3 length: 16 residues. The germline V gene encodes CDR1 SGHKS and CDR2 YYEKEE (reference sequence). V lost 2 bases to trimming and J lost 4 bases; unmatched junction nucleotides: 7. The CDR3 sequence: CASSLAGTGGSYGYTF. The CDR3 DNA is TGTGCCAGCAGCTTAGCCGGGACAGGGGGTTCCTATGGCTACACCTTC.

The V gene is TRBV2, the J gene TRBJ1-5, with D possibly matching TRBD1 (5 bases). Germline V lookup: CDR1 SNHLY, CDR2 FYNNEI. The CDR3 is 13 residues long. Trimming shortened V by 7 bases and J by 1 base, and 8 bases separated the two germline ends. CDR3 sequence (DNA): TGTGCCAGCAATGGGGGGAGCAATCAGCCCCAGCATTTT. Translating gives CASNGGSNQPQHF.

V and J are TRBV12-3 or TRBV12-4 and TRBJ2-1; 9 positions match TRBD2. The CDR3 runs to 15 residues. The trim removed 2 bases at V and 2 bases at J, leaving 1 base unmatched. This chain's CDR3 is CASSLIAGAYNEQFF. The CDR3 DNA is TGTGCCAGCAGTTTAATAGCGGGGGCCTACAATGAGCAGTTCTTC.

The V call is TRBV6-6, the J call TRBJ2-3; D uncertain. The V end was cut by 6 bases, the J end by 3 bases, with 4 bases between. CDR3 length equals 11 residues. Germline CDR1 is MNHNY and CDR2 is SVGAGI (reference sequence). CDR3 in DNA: TGTGCCAGCAGGGGGACAGATACGCAGTATTTT. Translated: CASRGTDTQYF.

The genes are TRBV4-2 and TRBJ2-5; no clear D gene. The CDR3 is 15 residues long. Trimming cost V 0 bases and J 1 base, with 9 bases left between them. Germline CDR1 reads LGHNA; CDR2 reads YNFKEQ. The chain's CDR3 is CASSQDLGSQETQYF. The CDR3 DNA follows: TGTGCCAGCAGCCAAGATCTTGGATCCCAAGAGACCCAGTACTTC.

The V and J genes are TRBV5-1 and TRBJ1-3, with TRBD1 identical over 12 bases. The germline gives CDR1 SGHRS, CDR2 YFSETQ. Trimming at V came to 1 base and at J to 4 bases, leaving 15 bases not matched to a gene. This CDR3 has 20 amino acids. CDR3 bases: TGCGCCAGCAGCTTGTTCGACTTAGGCCGGGACAGGGGGCCAGGAAACACCATATATTTT. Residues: CASSLFDLGRDRGPGNTIYF.

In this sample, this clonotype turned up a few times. CDR3 sequence (DNA): TGCGCCAGCAGCTTGGGACTAGCGGGAGAAGGAGAGACCCAGTACTTC. It encodes CASSLGLAGEGETQYF. V is TRBV5-1 and J is TRBJ2-5; TRBD2 matches 12 bases. CDR1 and CDR2 (germline): SGHRS, YFSETQ. Trimming took 0 bases from V and 4 from J; bases not matched to a gene: 4. The length of the CDR3 is 16 residues.

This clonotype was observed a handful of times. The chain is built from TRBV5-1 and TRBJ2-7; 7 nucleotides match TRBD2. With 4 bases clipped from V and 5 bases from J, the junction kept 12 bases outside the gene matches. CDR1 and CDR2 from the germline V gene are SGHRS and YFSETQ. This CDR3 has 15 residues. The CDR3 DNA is TGCGCCAGCAGCATTACCCCGACTAGCACTCACGAGCAGTACTTC. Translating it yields CASSITPTSTHEQYF.

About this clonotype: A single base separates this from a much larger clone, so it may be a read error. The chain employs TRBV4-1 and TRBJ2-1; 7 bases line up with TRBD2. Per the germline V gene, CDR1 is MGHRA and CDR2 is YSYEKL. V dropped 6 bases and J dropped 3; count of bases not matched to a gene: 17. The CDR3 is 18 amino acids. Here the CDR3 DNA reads TGCGCCAGCAGATCAGGGAGGGTCCGGGGCAGGGACTACAATGAGCAGTTCTTC. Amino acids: CASRSGRVRGRDYNEQFF.

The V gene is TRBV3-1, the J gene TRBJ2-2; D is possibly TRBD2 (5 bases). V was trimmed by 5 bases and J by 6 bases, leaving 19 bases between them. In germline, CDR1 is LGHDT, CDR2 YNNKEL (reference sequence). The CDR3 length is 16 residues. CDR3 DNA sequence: TGTGCCAGCAGCTTATGGCCTAGCATAAGTTCCGGGGAGCTGTTTTTT. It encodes CASSLWPSISSGELFF.

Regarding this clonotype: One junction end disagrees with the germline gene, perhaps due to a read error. The CDR3 spells CAVSEQSTDTQYF. The CDR3 region has the DNA TGTGCCGTCAGTGAGCAGAGCACAGATACGCAGTATTTT. J is TRBJ2-3 and V is TRBV10-3; no firm D call. The CDR3 runs to 13 residues. Germline CDR1 is ENHRY and CDR2 is SYGVKD.

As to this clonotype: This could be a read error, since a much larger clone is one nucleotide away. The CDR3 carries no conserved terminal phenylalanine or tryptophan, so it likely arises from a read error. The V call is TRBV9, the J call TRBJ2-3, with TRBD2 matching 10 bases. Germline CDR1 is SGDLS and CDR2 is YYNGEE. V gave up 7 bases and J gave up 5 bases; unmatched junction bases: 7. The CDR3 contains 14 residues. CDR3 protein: CASALAGEVDTQYC. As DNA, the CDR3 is TGTGCCAGCGCGCTAGCGGGAGAGGTAGATACGCAGTATTGT.

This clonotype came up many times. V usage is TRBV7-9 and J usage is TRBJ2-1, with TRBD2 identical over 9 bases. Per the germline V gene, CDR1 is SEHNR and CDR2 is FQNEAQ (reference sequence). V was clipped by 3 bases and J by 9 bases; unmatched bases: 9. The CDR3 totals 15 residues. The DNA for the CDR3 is TGTGCCAGCAGCTTCGAGGGGACTAGCAGTAGTGAGCAGTTCTTC. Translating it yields CASSFEGTSSSEQFF. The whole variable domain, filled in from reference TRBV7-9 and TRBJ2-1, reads DTGVSQNPRHKITKRGQNVTFRCDPISEHNRLYWYRQTLGQGPEFLTYFQNEAQLEKSRLLSDRFSAERPKGSFSTLEIQRTEQGDSAMYLCASSFEGTSSSEQFFGPGTRLTVL.

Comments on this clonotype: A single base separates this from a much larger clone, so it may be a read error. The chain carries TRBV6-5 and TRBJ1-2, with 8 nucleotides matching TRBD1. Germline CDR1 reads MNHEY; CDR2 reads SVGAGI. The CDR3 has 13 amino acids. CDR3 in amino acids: CASRADRDYGHTF. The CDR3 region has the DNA TGTGCCAGCAGGGCGGACAGGGACTATGGCCACACCTTC.